Below are 28 T cell receptor beta chains sequenced from a single sample in a study of T cell clonality in common variable immunodeficiency. TCRdb keeps only in-frame clones here, not all; method: immunoSEQ multiplex PCR. The sample presents approximately 44,000 clones, none singletons. Source material: peripheral blood mononuclear cells. These receptors all stem from a person aged 18 to 75 in good health.

This clone was seen ten or more times. The read terminates 3 residues ahead of where the CDR3 ends, so the germline J gene completes it. The chain uses TRBV2 and TRBJ2-5; 8 nucleotides line up with TRBD2. Germline CDR1 is SNHLY and CDR2 is FYNNEI. There are 12 residues in the CDR3. The V gene end was trimmed by 9 bases and the J gene end by 2 bases; junction bases not matched to a gene: 2. The CDR3 sequence: CASRLAQETQYF. The covered CDR3 bases are TGTGCCAGTAGACTAGCGCAAGAGACC.

This clone was counted many times. The read finishes 3 residues shy of the CDR3 end, and the germline J gene is used to complete it. J is TRBJ2-5 and V is TRBV5-1, with D perhaps TRBD2 (5 bases). Per germline, CDR1 SGHRS and CDR2 YFSETQ. The CDR3 consists of 13 residues. Trimming left V 5 bases short and J 6 bases short, with 14 bases between. The part of the CDR3 DNA that was read is TGCGCCAGCAGTCAGGACTCGGTGAAGACC. It translates to CASSQDSVKT. The whole CDR3 is CASSQDSVKTQYF.

This clone was seen ten or more times. The CDR3 end falls 3 residues outside the read, so it is completed with the germline J gene. The J gene is TRBJ2-6, the V gene TRBV19; TRBD1 matches at 8 bases. V lost 1 base and J lost 4; bases outside the gene matches: 6. The CDR3 has 17 amino acids. CDR1 is LNHDA, CDR2 SQIVND, per germline (reference sequence). The DNA read from the CDR3 is TGTGCCAGTAGTATAGGGACAGGGTCGGCCGGGGCCAACGTC. It yields the protein CASSIGTGSAGANV. The whole CDR3 sequence reads CASSIGTGSAGANVLTF.

This clone was seen ten or more times. The read falls 3 residues short of the CDR3 end, and the missing part is taken from the germline J gene. The chain joins TRBV7-9 to TRBJ1-2; 8 bases match TRBD1. V dropped 2 bases and J dropped 7; count of bases not matched to a gene: 3. The germline gives CDR1 SEHNR, CDR2 FQNEAQ (reference sequence). This CDR3 has 13 residues. Incomplete CDR3 DNA: TGTGCCAGCAGCTTACCAGGGGGCTTTGGC. It encodes CASSLPGGFG. The full CDR3 reads CASSLPGGFGYTF.

This clone was recorded many times. The read gets to within 3 residues of the CDR3 end, and the germline J gene fills in the rest. V usage is TRBV11-2 and J usage is TRBJ2-1, with D maybe TRBD1 (6 bases). V dropped 3 bases and J dropped 0 bases, with 9 bases sitting between them. Germline V gene sequence: CDR1 SGHAT, CDR2 FQNNGV. The CDR3 is 15 residues long. The CDR3 spells CASSFSGASYNEQFF. The covered CDR3 bases are TGTGCCAGCAGCTTCTCAGGGGCCTCCTACAATGAG. Variable domain in full (rest from reference TRBV11-2 and TRBJ2-1): EAGVAQSPRYKIIEKRQSVAFWCNPISGHATLYWYQQILGQGPKLLIQFQNNGVVDDSQLPKDRFSAERLKGVDSTLKIQPAKLEDSAVYLCASSFSGASYNEQFFGPGTRLTVL.

This clone has at least ten counts. The CDR3 end is not reached by the read, which stops 3 residues before it; the germline J gene fills it in. V gene TRBV4-1 combines with J gene TRBJ1-1; D remains unclear. Germline CDR1 and CDR2: MGHRA and YSYEKL. V was shortened by 0 bases and J by 5 bases, with 16 bases between the two germline ends. This CDR3 comprises 16 residues. CDR3 bases read: TGCGCCAGCAGCCAAGAAGCCCGGAGGTACGGGACTGAA. Protein: CASSQEARRYGTE. The entire CDR3 reads CASSQEARRYGTEAFF.

This clone was counted many times. With the read ending 3 residues before the CDR3 end, the germline J gene is used to fill in that end. The rearrangement uses TRBV2 and TRBJ2-2; D gene uncertain. The CDR3 length is 13 residues. The V and J ends lost 4 bases and 3 bases respectively, with 6 bases between them. Germline V lookup: CDR1 SNHLY, CDR2 FYNNEI. CDR3 bases read: TGTGCCAGCAGTGCCCAGGACACCGGGGAG. Its translation is CASSAQDTGE. The complete CDR3 reads CASSAQDTGELFF.

Many counts were recorded for this clone. The read stops 3 residues short of the end of the CDR3; the missing end is completed from the germline J gene. The V and J genes are TRBV3-1 (or the pseudogene TRBV3-2) and TRBJ2-3; D possibly corresponds to TRBD2 (7 bases). V was trimmed by 0 bases and J by 5 bases, leaving 18 bases between them. Germline values: CDR1 LGHDT, CDR2 YNNKEL (reference sequence). The CDR3 has 17 residues. The CDR3 loop reads CASSQDLRGGSLDTQYF. The DNA read from the CDR3 is TGTGCCAGCAGCCAAGATTTGAGGGGGGGCAGTTTAGATACG.

This clone was seen many times. The CDR3 sequence is CASVQGPFDTEAFF. The sequenced part of the CDR3 DNA is TGTGCCAGCGTTCAGGGCCCATTTGACACTGAA. This chain uses TRBV2 with TRBJ1-1, with D possibly matching TRBD1 (5 bases). The read finishes 3 residues shy of the CDR3 end, and the germline J gene is used to complete it. V gave up 8 bases and J gave up 3 bases, with 16 bases separating them. CDR1 and CDR2 from the germline V gene are SNHLY and FYNNEI. This CDR3 has 14 residues.

This clone was observed many times. With the read ending 3 residues before the CDR3 end, the germline J gene is used to fill in that end. V gene TRBV18 combines with J gene TRBJ2-1; perhaps TRBD1 as D (6 bases). Germline V gene data show CDR1 as KGHSH and CDR2 as LQKENI. The CDR3 contains 14 residues. With 0 bases removed from V and 9 bases from J, the gap between germline ends came to 12 bases. CDR3 loop: CASSPPTGSPEQFF. CDR3 DNA (partial): TGTGCCAGCTCACCACCGACAGGCAGCCCTGAG. Filled out from reference TRBV18 and TRBJ2-1, the complete variable domain reads NAGVMQNPRHLVRRRGQEARLRCSPMKGHSHVYWYRQLPEEGLKFMVYLQKENIIDESGMPKERFSAEFPKEGPSILRIQQVVRGDSAAYFCASSPPTGSPEQFFGPGTRLTVL.

This clone was recorded many times. The read ends 3 residues shy of where the CDR3 ends; the end is completed using the germline J gene. This chain joins TRBV5-4 and TRBJ2-1, with 7 bases identical to TRBD2. Losses at the gene ends were 2 bases for V and 8 bases for J; bases not matched to a gene: 13. Germline V gene data show CDR1 as SGHNT and CDR2 as YYREEE (reference sequence). The CDR3 spans 16 residues. The CDR3 loop reads CASSLLSTSSFYEQFF. The covered CDR3 bases are TGTGCCAGCAGCTTATTATCGACTAGCTCCTTCTATGAG.

This clone has at least ten counts. The read ends 3 residues early relative to the CDR3; the germline J gene fills the gap. V and J are TRBV6-4 and TRBJ2-3; D may be TRBD1 (6 bases). CDR1 is MRHNA, CDR2 SNTAGT, per germline. Trimming left V 0 bases short and J 6 bases short, with 16 bases between. This CDR3 spans 16 amino acids. The CDR3 is CASSDSDGTPWDTQYF. CDR3 bases read: TGTGCCAGCAGTGACTCAGATGGGACACCGTGGGATACG.

This clone showed up many times. The read finishes 3 residues shy of the CDR3 end, and the germline J gene is used to complete it. The V gene is TRBV5-4, the J gene TRBJ2-3; 7 bases are a match to TRBD1. The CDR3 has 15 amino acids. Germline V lookup: CDR1 SGHNT, CDR2 YYREEE (reference sequence). J lost 2 bases, V lost 2 bases, and 5 bases had no gene match. The CDR3 sequence: CASSLQGMITDTQYF. CDR3 DNA (partial): TGTGCCAGCAGCTTACAGGGGATGATCACAGATACG.

Ten or more counts support this clone. The read falls 3 residues short of the CDR3 end, and the missing part is taken from the germline J gene. This chain connects TRBV4-2 to TRBJ1-6; 9 bases fit TRBD1. Germline CDR1 LGHNA, CDR2 YNFKEQ. The CDR3 has 18 residues. V gave up 1 base and J gave up 10 bases; unmatched junction bases: 14. CDR3 amino acids: CASSQGAASGTGISPLHF. The CDR3 DNA, read in part, is TGTGCCAGCAGCCAAGGGGCTGCCTCCGGGACAGGGATATCACCC.

There are many counts of this clone. Read coverage stops 3 residues before the CDR3 terminus; the germline J gene supplies the remainder. V usage is TRBV6-1 and J usage is TRBJ1-5; 7 positions match TRBD1. Germline CDR1 reads MNHNS; CDR2 reads SASEGT. CDR3 length equals 14 residues. V shed 2 bases, J shed 5 bases, and the junction held 3 bases outside the gene matches. The DNA read from the CDR3 is TGTGCCAGCAGTGAAACACAGGGGTATCAGCCC. Translated, it gives CASSETQGYQP. The entire CDR3 sequence reads CASSETQGYQPQHF.

This clone was observed many times. The observed sequence ends 3 residues before the CDR3 terminus, with the missing tail filled in from the germline J gene. The rearrangement links TRBV5-1 to TRBJ1-1, with 8 bases matching TRBD1. The germline CDR1 and CDR2 sequences are SGHRS and YFSETQ. The trim removed 9 bases at V and 7 bases at J, leaving 14 bases unmatched. This CDR3 comprises 14 residues. CDR3 bases read: TGCGCCACCGCGGGCGGTACAGGGGGAGGTGAA. Its translation is CATAGGTGGGE. The whole CDR3 protein reads CATAGGTGGGEAFF.

The table lists this clone with many counts. The CDR3 goes on 3 residues after the read ends, and that part is filled in from the germline J gene. The V call is TRBV27, the J call TRBJ2-3; D unresolved. CDR3 length equals 15 residues. Germline values: CDR1 MNHEY, CDR2 SMNVEV (reference sequence). Trimming left V 6 bases short and J 0 bases short, with 13 bases between. The CDR3 DNA, read in part, is TGTGCCAGCAGCAACCCCGGTTTAAGCACAGATACG. This translates into CASSNPGLSTDT. The full CDR3 sequence reads CASSNPGLSTDTQYF.

The sample holds many counts of this clone. The observed sequence ends 3 residues before the CDR3 terminus, with the missing tail filled in from the germline J gene. J is TRBJ1-1 and V is TRBV5-1, with 8 positions matching TRBD1. V dropped 6 bases and J dropped 4; count of bases not matched to a gene: 11. The CDR3 length is 15 residues. Germline CDR1 and CDR2: SGHRS and YFSETQ. The chain's CDR3 is CASTPMNRGSTEAFF. CDR3 bases read: TGCGCCAGCACTCCCATGAACAGGGGGAGCACTGAA.

This clone was seen many times. From the germline J gene comes the end of the CDR3, since the read stops 3 residues before it. The chain carries TRBV6-2 or TRBV6-3 and TRBJ1-2; 12 positions match TRBD1. Trimming at V came to 6 bases and at J to 6 bases, leaving 5 bases not matched to a gene. Germline loops: CDR1 MNHEY, CDR2 SVGEGT. The CDR3 totals 14 residues. Partial CDR3 DNA: TGTGCCAGCAGACGGGACAGGGGGCACGATGGC. This gives the protein CASRRDRGHDG. The entire CDR3 protein reads CASRRDRGHDGYTF.

This clone has a count of ten or more. Sequencing ends 3 residues short of the CDR3 end; the germline J gene provides the rest. V usage is TRBV11-3 and J usage is TRBJ1-1; D ambiguous. The V gene lost 1 base and the J gene lost 5 bases, with 11 bases spanning the gap. Germline V gene lookup returns CDR1 SGHNT and CDR2 YENEEA. The CDR3 has 14 residues. The DNA read from the CDR3 is TGTGCCAGCAGCTTAGCCGGCTTCAGGACTGAA. The encoded protein is CASSLAGFRTE. The complete CDR3 reads CASSLAGFRTEAFF.

This clone was counted at least ten times. The CDR3 end lies 3 residues beyond the end of the read and is filled in from the germline J gene. The chain employs TRBV19 and TRBJ1-5; tentatively, D is TRBD1 (6 bases). V was shortened by 8 bases and J by 2 bases, with 13 bases between the two germline ends. The length of the CDR3 is 14 residues. CDR1 LNHDA and CDR2 SQIVND come from the germline V gene (reference sequence). CDR3 DNA (partial): TGTGCCAGTTCGGGGGGCCGGGGCAATCAGCCC. Translated: CASSGGRGNQP. In full, the CDR3 reads CASSGGRGNQPQHF.

This clone was counted many times. Read data end 3 residues before the CDR3 end; the end is taken from the germline J gene. The chain combines TRBV5-5 with TRBJ2-3, with TRBD2 matching over 9 bases. Trimming removed 0 bases from V and 3 bases from J; junction bases left unmatched: 2. In germline, CDR1 is SGHKS, CDR2 YYEKEE (reference sequence). This CDR3 contains 15 residues. The CDR3: CASSLGLAGTDTQYF. Incomplete CDR3 DNA: TGTGCCAGCAGCTTGGGGCTAGCGGGGACAGATACG.

This clone was observed at least ten times. The missing CDR3 end, 3 residues past where the read stops, is filled in from the germline J gene. The chain links TRBV27 to TRBJ1-1; TRBD1 aligns across 7 bases. The CDR3 is 15 amino acids. CDR1 and CDR2 (germline): MNHEY, SMNVEV (reference sequence). J lost 1 base, V lost 2 bases, and 4 bases had no gene match. CDR3 sequence: CASSLEEGANTEAFF. CDR3 bases read: TGTGCCAGCAGTTTAGAAGAGGGGGCGAACACTGAA.

This clone was found many times. The sequenced part of the CDR3 DNA is TGTGCCATCAGTGACAAAGGGGACACCCGCACCTACGAG. It codes for CAISDKGDTRTYE. The CDR3 in full is CAISDKGDTRTYEQYF. The chain carries TRBV10-3 and TRBJ2-7; D may be TRBD1 (6 bases). The DNA ends 3 residues before the CDR3 does, and the rest of the CDR3 is filled in from the germline J gene. The CDR3 totals 16 residues. Germline CDR1 and CDR2: ENHRY and SYGVKD. V lost 3 bases and J lost 2, with 17 bases in between.

Details on this clone: The CDR3 end lies 3 residues beyond the end of the read and is filled in from the germline J gene. The genes are TRBV7-9 and TRBJ1-1; D unclear. This CDR3 contains 15 residues. V gave up 0 bases and J gave up 0 bases, with 8 bases separating them. The germline CDR1 and CDR2 sequences are SEHNR and FQNEAQ (reference sequence). The CDR3 sequence is CASSLARQMNTEAFF. The CDR3 bases that were read are TGTGCCAGCAGCTTAGCAAGACAAATGAACACTGAA.

This clone was observed many times. The read stops 3 residues short of the end of the CDR3; the missing end is completed from the germline J gene. The rearrangement uses TRBV20-1 and TRBJ1-5, with 8 bases that match TRBD1. CDR1 is DFQATT, CDR2 SNEGSKA, per germline (reference sequence). The CDR3 consists of 16 residues. Unmatched junction bases numbered 14, after V lost 3 bases and J lost 7 bases. The CDR3 is CSARGGNTGGEQPQHF. The sequenced part of the CDR3 DNA is TGCAGTGCTAGGGGGGGAAACACAGGGGGGGAACAGCCC.

Many counts were recorded for this clone. The read stops 3 residues short of the end of the CDR3; the missing end is completed from the germline J gene. The genes are TRBV10-3 and TRBJ1-2, with TRBD1 matching 7 bases. Germline CDR1 is ENHRY and CDR2 is SYGVKD. With 6 bases clipped from V and 3 bases from J, the junction kept 10 bases outside the gene matches. This CDR3 is 15 amino acids long. The CDR3 bases that were read are TGTGCCATCAGCTTAACAGGGGTTGGAGACTATGGC. Translating gives CAISLTGVGDYG. The full-length CDR3 reads as CAISLTGVGDYGYTF.

The sample holds many counts of this clone. The read comes to an end 3 residues before the CDR3 does, leaving the germline J gene to fill in the end. This chain links TRBV20-1 with TRBJ2-1; no clear D. Trimming cost V 6 bases and J 8 bases, with 17 bases left between them. The V gene's germline CDR1 is DFQATT and CDR2 SNEGSKA (reference sequence). The CDR3 runs to 13 residues. The CDR3 bases that were read are TGCAGTGCGCGAATCCCTAGAGTCCATGAG. Amino acids: CSARIPRVHE. The entire CDR3 reads CSARIPRVHEQFF.